The present TCR beta chain was sequenced within a study of human T cells and chemical hapten exposure. Study-level information: A 2 cm by 2 cm inner upper arm patch received 2% DPC for sensitization. Weekly scalp doses of diphenylcyclopropenone were given to patients during the roughly 24-week study. The study enrolled mostly female patients with alopecia areata, totalis or universalis.

This clonotype has at least ten counts. Deletions cut 6 bases from V and 2 bases from J, with 11 bases between. The CDR3 is 14 amino acids. Germline values: CDR1 SQVTM, CDR2 ANQGSEA. TCRdb called the RACE reads again in MiXCR, with one record for every CDR3 protein. In the table there are roughly 120,000 distinct CDR3 sequences, 9% to 14% of which are singletons. The time point is: patch test 1, 2 weeks after DPC sensitization. Treatment reported: therapeutic diphenylcyclopropenone sensitization with weekly scalp DPC. Sequences were derived from whole blood, sampled in connection with sensitization to the hapten diphenylcyclopropenone (DPC). V gene TRBV29-1 combines with J gene TRBJ2-6; D unresolved. The receptor was isolated from a woman in her forties or fifties with alopecia areata. Some clones in this sample may be carry-over from other donors' samples. In DNA form, the CDR3 reads TGCAGCGTATCCGGAGAAGCTGGGGCCAACGTCCTGACTTTC. Amino acids: CSVSGEAGANVLTF. Full variable domain (rest looked up from reference TRBV29-1 and TRBJ2-6): SAVISQKPSRDICQRGTSLTIQCQVDSQVTMMFWYRQQPGQSLTLIATANQGSEATYESGFVIDKFPISRPNLTFSTLTVSNMSPEDSSIYLCSVSGEAGANVLTFGAGSRLTVL.